This is a list of T cell receptor beta chains from one sample in a study of blood T cell repertoires in COVID-19. Method: immunoSEQ multiplex PCR; TCRdb's copy keeps in-frame clones and lacks some. The sample records about 140,000 clones, 65% to 80% being singletons. Specimen: peripheral blood. The receptors shown here come from a man older than 75 with acute or convalescent COVID-19. CDR3s include the opening cysteine and the closing phenylalanine or tryptophan. Fields, in order: V gene, J gene, CDR3 length, CDR3 protein.

TRBV6-2/TRBV6-3	TRBJ1-4	13	CASSFLKREKLFF
TRBV7-8	TRBJ2-7	14	CASSSGQSDDEQYF
TRBV6-5	TRBJ2-7	13	CASTDWSSYEQYF
TRBV27	TRBJ2-7	13	CASSSTSRGEQYF
TRBV7-2	TRBJ1-1	13	CASQDRANTEAFF
TRBV7-2	TRBJ2-3	14	CASTFGRGVDTQYF
TRBV27	TRBJ1-2	16	CASSIGTGTTNYGYTF
TRBV5-4	TRBJ1-2	15	CASSRGGGEEYGYTF
TRBV5-4	TRBJ2-1	14	CASSTAGGYSEQFF
TRBV18	TRBJ1-5	16	CASSLLIAGNNQPQHF
TRBV4-2	TRBJ2-3	16	CASSQAGTANTDTQYF
TRBV11-2	TRBJ1-6	15	CASSLEQRGDSPLHF
TRBV18	TRBJ1-3	16	CASTTRTGTSGNTIYF
TRBV10-2	TRBJ1-2	15	CASSETTVYSRGYTF
TRBV5-1	TRBJ1-2	15	CASSPDSSSDYGYTF
TRBV19	TRBJ1-5	14	CASWDRNSNQPQHF
TRBV11-2	TRBJ1-1	13	CASSLASGTEAFF
TRBV7-2	TRBJ2-2	12	CASTSSTGELFF
TRBV6-1	TRBJ1-1	15	CASSPRRGLNTEAFF
TRBV9	TRBJ2-2	16	CASSVVGTSDPGELFF
TRBV2	TRBJ1-5	13	CASTQGANQPQHF
TRBV9	TRBJ2-5	16	CASTPGPGGGQETQYF
TRBV6-4	TRBJ1-2	15	CASSVTGTGPSGYTF
TRBV19	TRBJ1-1	15	CASNPRGHWNTEAFF
TRBV28	TRBJ2-2	13	CASTLEDTGELFF
TRBV7-2	TRBJ1-5	15	CASSLSPWMGQPQHF
TRBV2	TRBJ2-7	14	CASTFLAGDYEQYF
TRBV15	TRBJ2-5	15	CATSRVSGGGETQYF
TRBV6-5	TRBJ2-3	14	CASRPGQMSDTQYF
TRBV4-2	TRBJ1-2	17	CASSQVGEGVAGYGYTF
TRBV7-2	TRBJ1-1	14	CASSSQGGNTEAFF
TRBV5-6	TRBJ2-4	16	CASSLLAAGGANSQYF
TRBV19	TRBJ2-4	13	CASSMPTTNIQYF
TRBV23-1	TRBJ2-1	14	CASSQFEEESEQFF
TRBV7-2	TRBJ2-7	12	CASSHVPTEQYF
TRBV7-3	TRBJ2-3	15	CASSPRRGGADTQYF
TRBV7-8	TRBJ2-2	16	CASSPARTGIAGELFF
TRBV24-1	TRBJ1-1	14	CATPNPGERTEAFF
TRBV30	TRBJ1-2	17	CAWSRIGGQPDNYSYTF
TRBV7-9	TRBJ2-7	13	CASSQRQGLEQYF
TRBV19	TRBJ1-6	13	CASGRGYNSPLHF
TRBV18	TRBJ1-5	14	CASSPMGGNQPQHF
TRBV9	TRBJ2-5	15	CASSDGTSGGETQYF
TRBV7-3	TRBJ2-7	13	CASSVNRVGEQYF
TRBV9	TRBJ2-3	15	CASSRYRGDTDTQYF
TRBV7-3	TRBJ1-4	15	CASSSTGTTNEKLFF
TRBV3-1/TRBV3-2	TRBJ2-7	12	CASSQAEYEQYF
TRBV7-9	TRBJ2-5	12	CASSERGETQYF
TRBV2	TRBJ2-7	14	CASRTGTGGFEQYF
TRBV2	TRBJ1-6	15	CASSSRTGDNSPLHF
TRBV24-1	TRBJ2-7	11	CATSDFVEQYF